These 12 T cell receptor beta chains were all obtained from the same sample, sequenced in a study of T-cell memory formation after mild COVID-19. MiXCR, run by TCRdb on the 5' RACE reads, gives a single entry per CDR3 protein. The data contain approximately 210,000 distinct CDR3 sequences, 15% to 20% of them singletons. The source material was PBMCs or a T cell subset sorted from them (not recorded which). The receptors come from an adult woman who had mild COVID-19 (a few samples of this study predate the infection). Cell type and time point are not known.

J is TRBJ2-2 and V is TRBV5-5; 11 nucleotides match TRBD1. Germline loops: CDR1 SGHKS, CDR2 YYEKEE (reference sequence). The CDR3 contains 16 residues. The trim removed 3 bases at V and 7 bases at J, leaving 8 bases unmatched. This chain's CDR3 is CASSWRTGGDGGELFF. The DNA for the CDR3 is TGTGCCAGCAGCTGGAGGACAGGGGGCGACGGCGGGGAGCTGTTTTTT.

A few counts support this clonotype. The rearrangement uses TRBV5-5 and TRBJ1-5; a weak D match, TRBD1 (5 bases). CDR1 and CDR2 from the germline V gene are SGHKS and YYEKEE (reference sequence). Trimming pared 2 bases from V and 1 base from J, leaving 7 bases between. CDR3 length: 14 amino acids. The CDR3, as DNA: TGTGCCAGCAGCTTAGGACACAGCAATCAGCCCCAGCATTTT. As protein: CASSLGHSNQPQHF.

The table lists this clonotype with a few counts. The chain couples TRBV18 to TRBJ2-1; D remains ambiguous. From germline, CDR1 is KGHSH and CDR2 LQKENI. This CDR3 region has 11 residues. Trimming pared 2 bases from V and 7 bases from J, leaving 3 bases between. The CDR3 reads CASSPVNEQFF. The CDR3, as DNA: TGTGCCAGCTCACCAGTGAATGAGCAGTTCTTC.

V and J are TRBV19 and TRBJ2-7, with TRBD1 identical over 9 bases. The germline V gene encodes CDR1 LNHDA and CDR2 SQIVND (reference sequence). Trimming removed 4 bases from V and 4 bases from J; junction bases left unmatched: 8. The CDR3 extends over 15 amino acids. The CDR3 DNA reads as TGTGCCAGTAGTACCGGGACAGGGTATTGGTACGAGCAGTACTTC. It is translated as CASSTGTGYWYEQYF.

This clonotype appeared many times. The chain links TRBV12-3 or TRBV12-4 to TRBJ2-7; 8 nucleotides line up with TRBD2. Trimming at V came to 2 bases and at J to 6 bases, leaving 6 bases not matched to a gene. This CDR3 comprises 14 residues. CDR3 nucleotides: TGTGCCAGCAGTTTAATAGCGGGGAGGGGCGAGCAGTACTTC. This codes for CASSLIAGRGEQYF.

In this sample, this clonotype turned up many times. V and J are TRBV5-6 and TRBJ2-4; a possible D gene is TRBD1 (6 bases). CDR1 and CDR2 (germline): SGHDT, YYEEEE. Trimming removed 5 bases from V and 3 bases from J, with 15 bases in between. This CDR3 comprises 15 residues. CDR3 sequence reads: CASSLQGLGKNIQYF. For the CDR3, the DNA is TGTGCCAGCAGTCTACAGGGATTGGGCAAAAACATTCAGTACTTC.

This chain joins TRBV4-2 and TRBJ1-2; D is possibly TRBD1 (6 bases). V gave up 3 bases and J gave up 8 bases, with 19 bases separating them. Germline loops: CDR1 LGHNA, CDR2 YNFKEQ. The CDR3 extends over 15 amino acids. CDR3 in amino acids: CASSQSPGQTTGYTF. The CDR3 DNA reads TGTGCCAGCAGCCAGAGTCCGGGACAAACAACGGGCTACACCTTC.

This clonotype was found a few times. DNA of the CDR3: TGCGCCAGCTGGCGGGAGAACGGCGGTGAGCAGTTCTTC. Encoded protein: CASWRENGGEQFF. J is TRBJ2-1 and V is TRBV5-1; 7 bases are shared with TRBD2. CDR1 is SGHRS, CDR2 YFSETQ, per germline. The CDR3 has 13 amino acids. V was clipped by 7 bases and J by 9 bases; unmatched bases: 10.

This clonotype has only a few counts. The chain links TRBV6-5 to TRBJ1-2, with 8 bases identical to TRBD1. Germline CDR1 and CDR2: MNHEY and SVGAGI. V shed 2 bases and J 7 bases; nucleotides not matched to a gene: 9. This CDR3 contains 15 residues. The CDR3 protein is CASSYPGGAYGGYTF. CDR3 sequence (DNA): TGTGCCAGCAGTTACCCAGGGGGCGCGTATGGTGGCTACACCTTC.

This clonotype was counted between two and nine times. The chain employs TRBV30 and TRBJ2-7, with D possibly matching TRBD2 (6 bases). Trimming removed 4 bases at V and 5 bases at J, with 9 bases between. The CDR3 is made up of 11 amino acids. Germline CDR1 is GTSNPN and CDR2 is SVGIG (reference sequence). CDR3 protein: CAWTGLHEQYF. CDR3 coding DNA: TGTGCCTGGACGGGACTTCACGAGCAGTACTTC.

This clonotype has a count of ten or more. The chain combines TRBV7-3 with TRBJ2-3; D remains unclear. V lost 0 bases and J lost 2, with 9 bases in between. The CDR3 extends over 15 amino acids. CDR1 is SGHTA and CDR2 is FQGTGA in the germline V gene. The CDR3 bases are TGTGCCAGCAGCTTAACGGGTAGCCACACAGATACGCAGTATTTT. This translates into CASSLTGSHTDTQYF.

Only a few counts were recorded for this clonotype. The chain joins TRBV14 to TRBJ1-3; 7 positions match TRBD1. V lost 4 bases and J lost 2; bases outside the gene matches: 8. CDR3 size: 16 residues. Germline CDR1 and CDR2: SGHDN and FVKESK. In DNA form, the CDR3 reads TGTGCCAGCAGCCGAATACAGGGGATACCTGGAAACACCATATATTTT. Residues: CASSRIQGIPGNTIYF.